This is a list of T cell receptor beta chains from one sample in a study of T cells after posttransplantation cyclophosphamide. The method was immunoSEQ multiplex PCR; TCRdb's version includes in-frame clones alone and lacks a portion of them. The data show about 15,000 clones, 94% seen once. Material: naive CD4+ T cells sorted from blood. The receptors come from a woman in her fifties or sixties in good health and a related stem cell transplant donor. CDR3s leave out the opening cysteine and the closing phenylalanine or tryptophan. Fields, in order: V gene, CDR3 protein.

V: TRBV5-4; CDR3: ASSWDWGDEQY
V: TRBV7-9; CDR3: ASRPGGGRAQETQY
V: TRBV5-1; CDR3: ASSLAPKAGTNTGELF
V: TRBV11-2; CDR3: ASSLIRVRERNTIY
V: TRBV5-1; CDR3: ASSSDSSYNSPLH
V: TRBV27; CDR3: ASSLLPGRGGKLF
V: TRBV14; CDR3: ASSQGWTGWIEQY
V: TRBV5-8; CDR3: ASSFNRVGNTIY
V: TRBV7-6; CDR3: ASILNGPSFAYEQY
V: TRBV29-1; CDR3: SVSEAWDTEAF
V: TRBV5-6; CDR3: ASSSVGVYSGNTIY
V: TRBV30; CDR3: AWRGTSGSSYNEQF
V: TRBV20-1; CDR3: SAALAAQY
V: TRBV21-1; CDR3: ASSKVPGASGTEAF
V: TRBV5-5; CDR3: ASSLRTAPLGYGYT
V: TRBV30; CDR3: AWSLTRGHGELF
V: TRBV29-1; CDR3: SVEQVNEKLF
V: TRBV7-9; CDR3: ATTQGLAGTYEQY
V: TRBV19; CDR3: ASSIYRVGRRNYGYT
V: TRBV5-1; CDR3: ASSLGAAEQF